The clone carrying this T cell receptor beta chain has at least ten counts. Its antigen is not known. Unique molecular identifiers were linked by the library to individual cDNA molecules. MiXCR, run by TCRdb on the RACE reads, gives a single entry per CDR3 protein. This table holds roughly 34,000 distinct CDR3 sequences, 6% to 7% found once. Per the germline V gene, CDR1 is MNHEY and CDR2 is SVGAGI. This CDR3 region has 14 residues. V lost 2 bases and J 7 bases, leaving 14 bases between the germline ends. Time point here: patch test 1, 2 weeks after DPC sensitization. The treatment denotes: therapeutic diphenylcyclopropenone sensitization with weekly scalp DPC. Total RNA was isolated from whole blood that had not been fractionated. The data stem from a study of human T cells and chemical hapten exposure. Study outcomes and limitations: Counts of expanded TCRs (at PT1) showed a positive correlation with patch test score.

The chain is built from TRBV6-5 and TRBJ1-2, with D unclear. The sequenced sample was whole blood, obtained in connection with sensitization to the hapten diphenylcyclopropenone (DPC). This receptor was identified in a woman aged 25-40 years with alopecia areata. Some clones in this sample may be carry-over from other donors' samples. As DNA, the CDR3 is TGTGCCAGCAGTTACGGGAGTTCATCGGGTGGCTACACCTTC. It codes for CASSYGSSSGGYTF.